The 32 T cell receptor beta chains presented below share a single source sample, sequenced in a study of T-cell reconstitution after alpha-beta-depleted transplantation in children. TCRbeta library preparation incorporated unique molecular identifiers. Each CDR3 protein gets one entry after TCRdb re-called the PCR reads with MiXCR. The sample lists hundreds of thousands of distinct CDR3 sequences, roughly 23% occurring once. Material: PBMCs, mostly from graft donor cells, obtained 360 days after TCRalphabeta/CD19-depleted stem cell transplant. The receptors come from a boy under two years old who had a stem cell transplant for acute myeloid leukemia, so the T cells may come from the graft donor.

The CDR3 region has the DNA TGTGCCAGCACCCCCGGGTCTTGGAGCACAGATACGCAGTATTTT. Translation: CASTPGSWSTDTQYF. The V and J genes are TRBV12-3 or TRBV12-4 and TRBJ2-3; D is uncertain. The CDR3 loop spans 15 amino acids. Between the trimmed V and J ends, which lost 7 bases and 0 bases, there was a span of 14 bases.

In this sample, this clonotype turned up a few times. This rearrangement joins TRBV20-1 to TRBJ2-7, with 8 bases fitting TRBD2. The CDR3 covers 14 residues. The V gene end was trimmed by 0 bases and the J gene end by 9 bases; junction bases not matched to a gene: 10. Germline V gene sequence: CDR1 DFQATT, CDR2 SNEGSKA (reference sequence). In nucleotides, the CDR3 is TGCAGTGCTAGAGATGGACTAGCCACCCCGGTGCAGTACGTC. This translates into CSARDGLATPVQYV.

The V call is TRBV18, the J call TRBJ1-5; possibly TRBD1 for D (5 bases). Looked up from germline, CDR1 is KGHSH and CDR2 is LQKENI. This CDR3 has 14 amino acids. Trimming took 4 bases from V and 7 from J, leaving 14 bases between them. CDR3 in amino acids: CASSRGQGGQPQHF. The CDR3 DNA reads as TGTGCCAGCTCACGAGGTCAGGGAGGACAGCCCCAGCATTTT.

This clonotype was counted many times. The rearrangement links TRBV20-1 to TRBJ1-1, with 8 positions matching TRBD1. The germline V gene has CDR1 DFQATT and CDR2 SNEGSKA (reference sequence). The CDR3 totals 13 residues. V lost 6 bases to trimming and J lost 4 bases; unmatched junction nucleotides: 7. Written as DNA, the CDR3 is TGCAGTGCAGGCAGGGGGCTAGGCACTGAAGCTTTCTTT. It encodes CSAGRGLGTEAFF.

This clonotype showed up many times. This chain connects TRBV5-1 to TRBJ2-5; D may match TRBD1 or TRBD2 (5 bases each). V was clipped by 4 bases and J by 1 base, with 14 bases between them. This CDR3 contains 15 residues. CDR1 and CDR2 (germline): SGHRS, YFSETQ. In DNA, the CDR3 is TGCGCCAGCAGCCCTTGGGACGGCCCCCAAGAGACCCAGTACTTC. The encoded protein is CASSPWDGPQETQYF.

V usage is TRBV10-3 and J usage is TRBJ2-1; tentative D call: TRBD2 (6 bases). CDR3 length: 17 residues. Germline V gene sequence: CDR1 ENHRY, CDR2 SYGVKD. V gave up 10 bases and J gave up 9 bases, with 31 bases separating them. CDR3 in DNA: TGTGCCACCCTGGAACCTCCGGGACTCGCTGACTCGCGTGAGCAGTTCTTC. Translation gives CATLEPPGLADSREQFF.

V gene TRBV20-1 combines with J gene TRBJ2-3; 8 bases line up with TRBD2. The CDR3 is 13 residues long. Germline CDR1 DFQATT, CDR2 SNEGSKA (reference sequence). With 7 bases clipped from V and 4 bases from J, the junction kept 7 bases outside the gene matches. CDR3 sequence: CSGSGGTPDTQYF. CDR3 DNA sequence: TGCAGTGGGAGCGGGGGCACCCCAGATACGCAGTATTTT.

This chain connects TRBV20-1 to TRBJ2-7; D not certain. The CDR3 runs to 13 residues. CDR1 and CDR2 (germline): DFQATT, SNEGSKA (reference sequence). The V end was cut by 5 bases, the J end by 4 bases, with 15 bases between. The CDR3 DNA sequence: TGCAGTGCTCCAGAAAACGGAGCGTACGAGCAGTACTTC. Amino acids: CSAPENGAYEQYF.

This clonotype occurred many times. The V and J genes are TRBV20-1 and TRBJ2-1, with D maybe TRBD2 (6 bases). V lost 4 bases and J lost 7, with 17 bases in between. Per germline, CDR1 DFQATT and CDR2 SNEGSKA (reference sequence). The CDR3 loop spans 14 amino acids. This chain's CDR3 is CSATPGLFRNEQFF. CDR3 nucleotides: TGCAGTGCTACGCCGGGACTGTTTAGAAATGAGCAGTTCTTC.

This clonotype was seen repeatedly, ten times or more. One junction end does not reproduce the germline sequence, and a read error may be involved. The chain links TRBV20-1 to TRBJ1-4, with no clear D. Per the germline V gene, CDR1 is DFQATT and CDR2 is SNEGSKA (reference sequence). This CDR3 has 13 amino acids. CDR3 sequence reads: CSPRARSNEKLFF. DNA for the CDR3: TGCAGTCCTAGGGCGAGATCTAATGAAAAACTGTTTTTT.

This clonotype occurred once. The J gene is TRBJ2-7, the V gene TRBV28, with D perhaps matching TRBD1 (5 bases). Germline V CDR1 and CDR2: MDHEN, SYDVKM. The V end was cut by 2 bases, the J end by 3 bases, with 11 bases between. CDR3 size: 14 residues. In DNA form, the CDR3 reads TGTGCCAGCAGTTTAAGGGGATGGGGCTACGAGCAGTACGTC. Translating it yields CASSLRGWGYEQYV.

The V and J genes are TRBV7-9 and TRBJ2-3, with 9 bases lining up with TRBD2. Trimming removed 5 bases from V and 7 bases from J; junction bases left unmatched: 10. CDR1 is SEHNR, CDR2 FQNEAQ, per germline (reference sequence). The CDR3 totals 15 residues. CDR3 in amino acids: CASSHLAGGSNTQYF. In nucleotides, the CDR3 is TGTGCCAGCAGCCACCTGGCGGGGGGGTCCAATACGCAGTATTTT.

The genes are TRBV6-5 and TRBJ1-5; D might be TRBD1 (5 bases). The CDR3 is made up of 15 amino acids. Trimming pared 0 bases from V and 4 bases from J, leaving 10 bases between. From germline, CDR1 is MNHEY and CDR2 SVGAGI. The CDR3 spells CASSYSVGQNQPQHF. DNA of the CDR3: TGTGCCAGCAGTTACTCGGTGGGGCAGAATCAGCCCCAGCATTTT.

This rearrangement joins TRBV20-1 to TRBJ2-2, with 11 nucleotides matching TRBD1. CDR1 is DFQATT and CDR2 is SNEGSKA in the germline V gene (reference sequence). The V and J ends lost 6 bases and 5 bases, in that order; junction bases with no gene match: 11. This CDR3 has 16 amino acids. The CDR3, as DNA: TGCAGTGCCACCCGTGGACAGGGGGCGAGGACCGGGGAGCTGTTTTTT. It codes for CSATRGQGARTGELFF.

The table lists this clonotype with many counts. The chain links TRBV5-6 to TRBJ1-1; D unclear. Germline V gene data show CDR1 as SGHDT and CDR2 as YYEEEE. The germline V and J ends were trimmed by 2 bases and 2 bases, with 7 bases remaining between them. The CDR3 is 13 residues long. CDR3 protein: CASSFGSNTEAFF. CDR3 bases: TGTGCCAGCAGCTTCGGTTCAAACACTGAAGCTTTCTTT. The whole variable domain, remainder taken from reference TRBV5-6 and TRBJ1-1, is DAGVTQSPTHLIKTRGQQVTLRCSPKSGHDTVSWYQQALGQGPQFIFQYYEEEERQRGNFPDRFSGHQFPNYSSELNVNALLLGDSALYLCASSFGSNTEAFFGQGTRLTVV.

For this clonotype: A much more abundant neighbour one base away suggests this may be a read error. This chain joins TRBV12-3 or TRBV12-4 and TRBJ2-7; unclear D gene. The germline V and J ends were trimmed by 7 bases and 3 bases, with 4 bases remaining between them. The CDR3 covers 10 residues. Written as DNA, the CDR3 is TGTGCCAGCACTTACTACGAGCAGTACTTC. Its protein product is CASTYYEQYF.

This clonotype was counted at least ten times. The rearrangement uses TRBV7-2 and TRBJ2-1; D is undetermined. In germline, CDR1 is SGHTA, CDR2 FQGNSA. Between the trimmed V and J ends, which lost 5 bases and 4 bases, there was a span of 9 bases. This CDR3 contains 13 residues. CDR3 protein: CASSLSTYNEQFF. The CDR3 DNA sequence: TGTGCCAGCAGCCTGTCTACTTACAATGAGCAGTTCTTC.

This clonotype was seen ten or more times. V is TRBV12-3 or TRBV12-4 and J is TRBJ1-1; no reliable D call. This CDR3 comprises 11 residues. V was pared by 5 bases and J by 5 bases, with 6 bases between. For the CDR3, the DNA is TGTGCCAGCAGTATGGAGACTGAAGCTTTCTTT. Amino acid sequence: CASSMETEAFF.

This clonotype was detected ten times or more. Here the CDR3 reads CSARVSNQPQHF. CDR3 nucleotide sequence: TGCAGTGCTAGAGTTAGCAATCAGCCCCAGCATTTT. This chain connects TRBV20-1 to TRBJ1-5, with D unresolved. Germline CDR1 DFQATT, CDR2 SNEGSKA (reference sequence). V lost 1 base and J lost 0, with 1 base in between. The CDR3 is 12 residues long.

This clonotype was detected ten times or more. CDR3 bases: TGCAGCCTAAGTTTAGGTCTCGGCACAGATACGCAGTATTTT. Encoded protein: CSLSLGLGTDTQYF. The chain is built from TRBV29-1 and TRBJ2-3; D remains unclear. With 8 bases removed from V and 1 base from J, the gap between germline ends came to 16 bases. Germline assignment: CDR1 SQVTM and CDR2 ANQGSEA. This CDR3 has 14 residues.

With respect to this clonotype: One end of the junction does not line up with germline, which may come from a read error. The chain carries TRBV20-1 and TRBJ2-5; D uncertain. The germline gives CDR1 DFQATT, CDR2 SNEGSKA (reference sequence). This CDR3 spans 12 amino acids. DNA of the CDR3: TGCAGAGCTAGTATAGCTGGCGAGACCCAGTACTTC. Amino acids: CRASIAGETQYF.

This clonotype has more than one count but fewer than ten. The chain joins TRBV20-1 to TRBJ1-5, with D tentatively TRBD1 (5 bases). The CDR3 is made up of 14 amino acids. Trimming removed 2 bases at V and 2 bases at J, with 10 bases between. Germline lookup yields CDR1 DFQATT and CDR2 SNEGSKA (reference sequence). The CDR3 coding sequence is TGCAGTGCTAGACAGGGAGTCGGCAATCAGCCCCAGCATTTT. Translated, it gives CSARQGVGNQPQHF.

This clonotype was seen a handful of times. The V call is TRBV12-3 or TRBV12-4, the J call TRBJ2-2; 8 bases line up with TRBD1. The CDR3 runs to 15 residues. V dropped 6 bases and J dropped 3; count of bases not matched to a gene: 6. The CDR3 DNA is TGTGCCAGCAGAGGACAGGGAAGGCACACCGGGGAGCTGTTTTTT. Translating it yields CASRGQGRHTGELFF.

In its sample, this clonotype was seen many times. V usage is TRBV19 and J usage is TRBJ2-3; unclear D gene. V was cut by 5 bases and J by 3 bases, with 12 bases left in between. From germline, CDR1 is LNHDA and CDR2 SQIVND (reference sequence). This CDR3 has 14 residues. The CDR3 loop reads CASSEAFRTDTQYF. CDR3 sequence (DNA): TGTGCCAGTAGTGAGGCTTTTCGAACAGATACGCAGTATTTT. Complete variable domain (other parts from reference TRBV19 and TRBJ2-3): DGGITQSPKYLFRKEGQNVTLSCEQNLNHDAMYWYRQDPGQGLRLIYYSQIVNDFQKGDIAEGYSVSREKKESFPLTVTSAQKNPTAFYLCASSEAFRTDTQYFGPGTRLTVL.

CDR3 region: CASSPLPGIGRYDEQFF. The DNA for the CDR3 is TGTGCCAGCAGTCCCCTCCCGGGGATTGGCCGATACGATGAGCAGTTCTTC. The V call is TRBV12-3 or TRBV12-4, the J call TRBJ2-1; D is possibly TRBD2 (5 bases). With 5 bases removed from V and 8 bases from J, the gap between germline ends came to 25 bases. The CDR3 consists of 17 residues.

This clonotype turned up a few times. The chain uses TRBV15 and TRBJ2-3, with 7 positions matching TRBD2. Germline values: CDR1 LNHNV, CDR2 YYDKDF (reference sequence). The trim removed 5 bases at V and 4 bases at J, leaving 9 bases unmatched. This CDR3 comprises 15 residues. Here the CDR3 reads CATSGRLAPADTQYF. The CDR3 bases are TGTGCCACCAGCGGCCGACTAGCTCCCGCAGATACGCAGTATTTT.

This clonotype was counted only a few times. For the CDR3, the DNA is TGTGCCAGCAGGTCGGGACTCAATGAGCAGTTCTTC. Its protein product is CASRSGLNEQFF. V usage is TRBV7-6 and J usage is TRBJ2-1; D is possibly TRBD2 (6 bases). CDR3 length: 12 residues. V was cut by 6 bases and J by 6 bases, with 9 bases left in between. Germline V gives CDR1 SGHVS, CDR2 FNYEAQ. The whole variable domain, filled in from reference TRBV7-6 and TRBJ2-1, reads GAGVSQSPRYKVTKRGQDVALRCDPISGHVSLYWYRQALGQGPEFLTYFNYEAQQDKSGLPNDRFSAERPEGSISTLTIQRTEQRDSAMYRCASRSGLNEQFFGPGTRLTVL.

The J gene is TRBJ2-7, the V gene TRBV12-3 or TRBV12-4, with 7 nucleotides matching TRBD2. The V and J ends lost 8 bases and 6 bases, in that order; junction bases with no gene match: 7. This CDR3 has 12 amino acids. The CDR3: CASGGDSREQYF. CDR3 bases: TGTGCCAGCGGGGGGGACTCCCGCGAGCAGTACTTC.

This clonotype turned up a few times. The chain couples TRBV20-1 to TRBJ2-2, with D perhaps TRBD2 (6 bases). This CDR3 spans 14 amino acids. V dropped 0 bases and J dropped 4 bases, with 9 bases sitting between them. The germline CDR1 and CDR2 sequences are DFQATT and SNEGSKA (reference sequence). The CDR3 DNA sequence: TGCAGTGCTAGAGAAGCCGGGAGCACCGGGGAGCTGTTTTTT. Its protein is CSAREAGSTGELFF.

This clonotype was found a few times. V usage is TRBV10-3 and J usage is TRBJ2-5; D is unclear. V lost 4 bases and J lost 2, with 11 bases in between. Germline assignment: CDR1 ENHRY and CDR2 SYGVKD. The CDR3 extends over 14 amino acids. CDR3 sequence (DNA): TGTGCCATCAGTGCCTCCGGGTTACAAGAGACCCAGTACTTC. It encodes CAISASGLQETQYF.

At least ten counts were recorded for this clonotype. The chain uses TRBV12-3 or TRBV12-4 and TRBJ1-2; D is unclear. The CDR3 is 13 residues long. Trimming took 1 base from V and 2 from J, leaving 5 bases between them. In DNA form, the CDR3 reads TGTGCCAGCAGTTTAGTCAGGAACTATGGCTACACCTTC. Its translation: CASSLVRNYGYTF.

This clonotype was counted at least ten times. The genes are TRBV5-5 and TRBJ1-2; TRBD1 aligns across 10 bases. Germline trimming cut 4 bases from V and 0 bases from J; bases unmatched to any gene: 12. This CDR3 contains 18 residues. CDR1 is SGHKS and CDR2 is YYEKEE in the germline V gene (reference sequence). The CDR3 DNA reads TGTGCCAGCAGCCTCCGGGACAGGGGCCTTTTTCCTAACTATGGCTACACCTTC. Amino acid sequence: CASSLRDRGLFPNYGYTF.